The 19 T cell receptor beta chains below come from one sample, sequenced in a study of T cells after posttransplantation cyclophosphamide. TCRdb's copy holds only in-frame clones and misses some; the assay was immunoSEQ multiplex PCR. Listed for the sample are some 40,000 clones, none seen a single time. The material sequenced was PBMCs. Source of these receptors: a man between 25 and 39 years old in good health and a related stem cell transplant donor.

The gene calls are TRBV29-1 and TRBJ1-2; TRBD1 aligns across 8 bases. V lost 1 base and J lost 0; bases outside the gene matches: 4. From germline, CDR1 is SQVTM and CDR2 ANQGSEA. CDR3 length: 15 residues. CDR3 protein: CSVEGWTGTNYGYTF. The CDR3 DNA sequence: TGCAGCGTTGAAGGTTGGACAGGGACTAACTATGGCTACACCTTC.

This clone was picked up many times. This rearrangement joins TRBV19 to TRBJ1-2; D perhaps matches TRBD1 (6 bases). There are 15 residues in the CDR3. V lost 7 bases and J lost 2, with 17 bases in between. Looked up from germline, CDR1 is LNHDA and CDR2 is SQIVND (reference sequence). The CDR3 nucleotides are TGTGCCAGTACCCCTCGGGGGGGGCTAAACTATGGCTACACCTTC. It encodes CASTPRGGLNYGYTF.

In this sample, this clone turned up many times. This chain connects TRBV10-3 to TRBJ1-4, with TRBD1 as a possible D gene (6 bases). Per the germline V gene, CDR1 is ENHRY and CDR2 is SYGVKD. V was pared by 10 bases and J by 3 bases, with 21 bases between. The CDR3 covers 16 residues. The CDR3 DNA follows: TGTGCCACCCGGAGGGGGGGCGCCGGAGCTAATGAAAAACTGTTTTTT. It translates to CATRRGGAGANEKLFF.

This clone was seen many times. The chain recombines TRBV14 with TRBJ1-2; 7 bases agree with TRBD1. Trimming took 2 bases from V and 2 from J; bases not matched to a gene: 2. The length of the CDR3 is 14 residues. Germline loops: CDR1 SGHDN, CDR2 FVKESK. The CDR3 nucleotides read TGTGCCAGCAGCCAACAGGGGGTAAACTATGGCTACACCTTC. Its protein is CASSQQGVNYGYTF.

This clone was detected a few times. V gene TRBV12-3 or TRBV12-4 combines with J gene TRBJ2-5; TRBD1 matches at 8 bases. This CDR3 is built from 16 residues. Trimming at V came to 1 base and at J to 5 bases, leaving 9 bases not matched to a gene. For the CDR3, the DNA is TGTGCCAGCAGTTTAGAGCCCAGGGGGCGAATGGAGACCCAGTACTTC. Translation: CASSLEPRGRMETQYF.

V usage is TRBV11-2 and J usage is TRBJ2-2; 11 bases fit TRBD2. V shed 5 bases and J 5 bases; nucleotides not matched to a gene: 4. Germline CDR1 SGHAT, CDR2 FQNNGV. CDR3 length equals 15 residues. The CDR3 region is CASSISGGATGELFF. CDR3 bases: TGTGCCAGCAGCATTAGCGGGGGGGCGACCGGGGAGCTGTTTTTT.

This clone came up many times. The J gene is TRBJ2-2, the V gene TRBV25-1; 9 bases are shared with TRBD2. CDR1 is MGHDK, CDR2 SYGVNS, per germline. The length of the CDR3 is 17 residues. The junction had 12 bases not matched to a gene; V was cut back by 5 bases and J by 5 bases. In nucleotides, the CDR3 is TGTGCCAGCAGTCCCCCCGGGCTAGCGGGGATAACCGGGGAGCTGTTTTTT. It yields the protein CASSPPGLAGITGELFF. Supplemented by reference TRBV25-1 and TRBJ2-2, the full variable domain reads EADIYQTPRYLVIGTGKKITLECSQTMGHDKMYWYQQDPGMELHLIHYSYGVNSTEKGDLSSESTVSRIRTEHFPLTLESARPSHTSQYLCASSPPGLAGITGELFFGEGSRLTVL.

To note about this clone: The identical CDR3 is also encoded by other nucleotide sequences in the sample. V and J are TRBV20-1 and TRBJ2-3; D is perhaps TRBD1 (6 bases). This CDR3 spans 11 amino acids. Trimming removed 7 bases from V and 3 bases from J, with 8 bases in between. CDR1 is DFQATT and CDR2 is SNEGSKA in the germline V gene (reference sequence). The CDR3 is CSGQGTDTQYF. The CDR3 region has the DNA TGCAGTGGGCAGGGGACAGATACGCAGTATTTT.

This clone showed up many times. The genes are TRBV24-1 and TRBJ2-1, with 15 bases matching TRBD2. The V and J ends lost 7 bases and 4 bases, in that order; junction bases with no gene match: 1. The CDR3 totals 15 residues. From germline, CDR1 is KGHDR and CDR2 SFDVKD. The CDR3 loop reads CATRGLAGGYNEQFF. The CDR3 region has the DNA TGTGCCACCAGGGGACTAGCGGGGGGTTACAATGAGCAGTTCTTC.

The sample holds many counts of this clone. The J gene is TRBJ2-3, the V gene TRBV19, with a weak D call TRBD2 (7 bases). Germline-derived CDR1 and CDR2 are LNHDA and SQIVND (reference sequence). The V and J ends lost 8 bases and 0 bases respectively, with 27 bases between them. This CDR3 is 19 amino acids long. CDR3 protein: CASGKTGPSSGASTDTQYF. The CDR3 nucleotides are TGTGCCAGTGGGAAAACAGGGCCCTCCAGCGGGGCCAGCACAGATACGCAGTATTTT.

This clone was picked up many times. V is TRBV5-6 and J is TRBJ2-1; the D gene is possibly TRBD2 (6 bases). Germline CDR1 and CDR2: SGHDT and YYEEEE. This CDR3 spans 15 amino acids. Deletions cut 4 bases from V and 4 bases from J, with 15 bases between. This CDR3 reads CASSLLAPSYNEQFF. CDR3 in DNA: TGTGCCAGCAGCCTACTAGCACCCTCTTACAATGAGCAGTTCTTC.

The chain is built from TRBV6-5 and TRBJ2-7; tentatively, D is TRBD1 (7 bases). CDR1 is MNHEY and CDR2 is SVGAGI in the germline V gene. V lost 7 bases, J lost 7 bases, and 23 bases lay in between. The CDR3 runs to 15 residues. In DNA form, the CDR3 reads TGTGCCAGCAAGCCCCCCGGAGGGGGCTCGCGAGAGCAGTACTTC. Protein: CASKPPGGGSREQYF.

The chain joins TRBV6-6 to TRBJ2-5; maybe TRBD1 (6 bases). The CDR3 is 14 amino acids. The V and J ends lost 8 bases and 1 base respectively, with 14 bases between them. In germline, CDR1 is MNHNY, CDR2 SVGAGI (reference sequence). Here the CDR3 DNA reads TGTGCCAGCGAGGACAGCGATGCCCAAGAGACCCAGTACTTC. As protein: CASEDSDAQETQYF.

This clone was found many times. Here the CDR3 reads CASSHRRLAGAYNEQFF. Here the CDR3 DNA reads TGTGCCAGCAGTCACCGACGACTAGCGGGGGCTTACAATGAGCAGTTCTTC. V usage is TRBV12-3 or TRBV12-4 and J usage is TRBJ2-1; 12 bases line up with TRBD2. Unmatched junction bases numbered 9, after V lost 5 bases and J lost 4 bases. This CDR3 comprises 17 residues.

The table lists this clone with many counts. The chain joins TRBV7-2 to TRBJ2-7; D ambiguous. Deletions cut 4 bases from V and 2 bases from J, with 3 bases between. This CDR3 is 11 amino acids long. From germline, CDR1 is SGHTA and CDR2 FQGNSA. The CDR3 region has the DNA TGTGCCAGCAGCTCCGCCTACGAGCAGTACTTC. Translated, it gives CASSSAYEQYF.

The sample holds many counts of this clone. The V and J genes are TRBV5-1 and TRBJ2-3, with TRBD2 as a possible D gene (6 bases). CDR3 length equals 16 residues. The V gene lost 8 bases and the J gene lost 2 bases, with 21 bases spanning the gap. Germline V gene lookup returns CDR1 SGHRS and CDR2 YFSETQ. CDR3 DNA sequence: TGCGCCAGTAGTATCGACGTTGGGGGGAACACAGATACGCAGTATTTT. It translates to CASSIDVGGNTDTQYF. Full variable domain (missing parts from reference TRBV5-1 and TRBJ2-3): KAGVTQTPRYLIKTRGQQVTLSCSPISGHRSVSWYQQTPGQGLQFLFEYFSETQRNKGNFPGRFSGRQFSNSRSEMNVSTLELGDSALYLCASSIDVGGNTDTQYFGPGTRLTVL.

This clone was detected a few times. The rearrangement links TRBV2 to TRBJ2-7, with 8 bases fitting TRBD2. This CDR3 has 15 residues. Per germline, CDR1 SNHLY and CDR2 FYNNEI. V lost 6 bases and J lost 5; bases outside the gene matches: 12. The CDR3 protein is CASRPREGRYNEQYF. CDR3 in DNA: TGTGCCAGCAGACCCCGGGAGGGGAGATATAACGAGCAGTACTTC.

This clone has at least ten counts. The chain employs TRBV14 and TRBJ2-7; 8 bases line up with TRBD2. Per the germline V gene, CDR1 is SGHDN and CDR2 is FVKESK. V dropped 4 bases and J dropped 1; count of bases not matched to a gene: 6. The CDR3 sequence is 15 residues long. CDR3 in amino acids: CASSPAGALSYEQYF. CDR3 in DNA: TGTGCCAGCAGCCCAGCGGGGGCCTTGTCCTACGAGCAGTACTTC.

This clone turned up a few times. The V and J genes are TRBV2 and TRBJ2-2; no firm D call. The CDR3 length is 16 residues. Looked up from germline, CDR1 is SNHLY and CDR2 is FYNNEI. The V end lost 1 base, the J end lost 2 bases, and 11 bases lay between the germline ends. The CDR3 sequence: CASSEVSFLNTGELFF. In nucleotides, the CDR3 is TGTGCCAGCAGTGAAGTCAGTTTCCTTAACACCGGGGAGCTGTTTTTT. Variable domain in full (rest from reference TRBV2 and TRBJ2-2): EPEVTQTPSHQVTQMGQEVILRCVPISNHLYFYWYRQILGQKVEFLVSFYNNEISEKSEIFDDQFSVERPDGSNFTLKIRSTKLEDSAMYFCASSEVSFLNTGELFFGEGSRLTVL.